This T cell receptor (beta chain) was recovered during a study of beta chain features in type 1 diabetes. Study-wide context: Examined across all samples were about 99,000,000 sorted cells. Findings and limits, study-wide: A possible short-template PCR bias applies equally to patients and controls.

CD45RO/CCR7/CD25/CD127/CD95/CD27 staining was used to isolate CD4+ naive, central memory, regulatory and stem cell-like memory cells by sorting. What was sequenced were expressed TCRB transcripts, since all of the isolated RNA had been reverse transcribed. Around 3.9 million reads per sample were averaged for naive, central memory and regulatory samples. The repertoire was sequenced with immunoSEQ multiplex PCR; TCRdb's copy has only in-frame clones and lacks some. This table holds hundreds of thousands of clones, around 12% found once. In its sample, this clone was seen a few times. Its antigen is undetermined. The same CDR3 also results from other DNA sequences found in this sample. Germline values: CDR1 SGHTA, CDR2 FQGNSA. The CDR3 is made up of 15 amino acids. The J segment lost 2 bases and the V segment lost 1 base, leaving 3 bases of the junction unmatched.

This sequence joins TRBV7-2 and TRBJ2-3; 7 bases agree with TRBD1. This clonotype was obtained from a man between 18 and 35 years old in good health. The specimen was naive CD4+ T cells from blood. DNA of the CDR3: TGTGCCAGCAGCTTAGAGGGACAGATCACAGATACGCAGTATTTT. Amino acids: CASSLEGQITDTQYF. Full variable domain (remainder filled in from reference TRBV7-2 and TRBJ2-3): GAGVSQSPSNKVTEKGKDVELRCDPISGHTALYWYRQSLGQGLEFLIYFQGNSAPDKSGLPSDRFSAERTGGSVSTLTIQRTQQEDSAVYLCASSLEGQITDTQYFGPGTRLTVL.